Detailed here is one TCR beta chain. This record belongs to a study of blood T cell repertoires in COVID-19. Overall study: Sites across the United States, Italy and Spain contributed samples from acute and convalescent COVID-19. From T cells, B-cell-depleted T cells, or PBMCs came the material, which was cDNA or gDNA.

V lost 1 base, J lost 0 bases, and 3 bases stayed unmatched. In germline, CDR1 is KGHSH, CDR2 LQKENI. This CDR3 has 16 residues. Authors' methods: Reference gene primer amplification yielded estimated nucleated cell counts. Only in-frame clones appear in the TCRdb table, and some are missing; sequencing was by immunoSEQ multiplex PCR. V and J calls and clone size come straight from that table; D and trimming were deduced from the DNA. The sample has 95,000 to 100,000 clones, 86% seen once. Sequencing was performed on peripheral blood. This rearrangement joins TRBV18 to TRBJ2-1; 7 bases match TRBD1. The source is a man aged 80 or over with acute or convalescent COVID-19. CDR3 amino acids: CASSPLGQSSYNEQFF. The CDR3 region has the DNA TGTGCCAGCTCACCACTGGGACAGTCCTCCTACAATGAGCAGTTCTTC.